The clone carrying this TCR beta chain was observed a single time. The data derive from a study of control samples from healthy donors and cancer patients. TCRdb's copy holds only in-frame clones and misses some; the assay was immunoSEQ multiplex PCR. The sample holds 150,000 to 160,000 clones, about 93% seen once. Trimming at V came to 4 bases and at J to 6 bases, leaving 9 bases not matched to a gene. The CDR3 consists of 15 residues. CDR1 is WSHSY, CDR2 SAAADI, per germline. This chain links TRBV10-2 with TRBJ2-1, with 7 bases identical to TRBD2. The sample was blood. The clonotype was recovered from a middle-aged man in good health. Here the CDR3 reads CASSGSGTTTNEQFF. The DNA for the CDR3 is TGCGCCAGCAGTGGGTCCGGGACTACAACCAATGAGCAGTTCTTC.